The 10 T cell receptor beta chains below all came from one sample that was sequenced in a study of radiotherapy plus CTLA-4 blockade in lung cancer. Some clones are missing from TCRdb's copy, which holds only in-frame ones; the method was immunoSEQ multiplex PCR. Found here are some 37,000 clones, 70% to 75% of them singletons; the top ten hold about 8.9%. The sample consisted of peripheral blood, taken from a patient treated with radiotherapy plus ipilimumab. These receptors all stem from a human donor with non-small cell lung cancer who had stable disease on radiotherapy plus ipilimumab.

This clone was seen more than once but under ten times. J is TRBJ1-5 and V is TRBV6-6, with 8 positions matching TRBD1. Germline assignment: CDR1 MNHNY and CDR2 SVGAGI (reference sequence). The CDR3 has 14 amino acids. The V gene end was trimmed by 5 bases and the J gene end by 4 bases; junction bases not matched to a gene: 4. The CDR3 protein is CASSQGAGNQPQHF. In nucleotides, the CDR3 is TGTGCCAGCAGTCAGGGGGCGGGTAATCAGCCCCAGCATTTT.

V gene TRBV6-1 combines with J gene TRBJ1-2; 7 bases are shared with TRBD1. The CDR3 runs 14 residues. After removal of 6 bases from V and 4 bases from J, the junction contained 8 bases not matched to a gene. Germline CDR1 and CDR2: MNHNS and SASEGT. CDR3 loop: CASSSGQFFYGYTF. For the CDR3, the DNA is TGTGCCAGCAGCTCGGGACAGTTTTTCTATGGCTACACCTTC.

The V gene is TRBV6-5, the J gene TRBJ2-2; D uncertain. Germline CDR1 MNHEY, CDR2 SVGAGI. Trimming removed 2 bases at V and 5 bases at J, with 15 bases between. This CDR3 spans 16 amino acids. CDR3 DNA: TGTGCCAGCAGTTACCCCTCCATCACCGGGACCGGGGAGCTGTTTTTT. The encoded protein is CASSYPSITGTGELFF.

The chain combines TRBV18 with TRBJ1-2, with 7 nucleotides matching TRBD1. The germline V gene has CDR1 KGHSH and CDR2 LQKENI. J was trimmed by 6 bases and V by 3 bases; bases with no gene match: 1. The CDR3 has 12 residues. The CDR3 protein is CASSPTGHGYTF. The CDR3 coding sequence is TGTGCCAGCTCACCGACAGGGCATGGCTACACCTTC.

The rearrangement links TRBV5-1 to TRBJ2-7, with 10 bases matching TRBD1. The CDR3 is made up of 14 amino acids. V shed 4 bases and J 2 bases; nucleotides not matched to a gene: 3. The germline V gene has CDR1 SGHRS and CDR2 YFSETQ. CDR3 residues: CASSTGQGAYEQYF. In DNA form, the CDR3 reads TGCGCCAGCAGCACCGGACAGGGGGCCTACGAGCAGTACTTC.

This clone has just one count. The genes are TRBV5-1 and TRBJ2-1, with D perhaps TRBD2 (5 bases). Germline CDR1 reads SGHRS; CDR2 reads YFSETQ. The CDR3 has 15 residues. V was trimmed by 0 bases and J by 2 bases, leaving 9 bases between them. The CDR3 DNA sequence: TGCGCCAGCAGCTTGGAGGGAGCCACCTACAATGAGCAGTTCTTC. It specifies CASSLEGATYNEQFF.

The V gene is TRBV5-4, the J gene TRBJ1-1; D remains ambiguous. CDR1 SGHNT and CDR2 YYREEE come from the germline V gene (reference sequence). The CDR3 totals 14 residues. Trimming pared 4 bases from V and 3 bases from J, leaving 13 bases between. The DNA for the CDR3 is TGTGCCAGCAGCCCACTTTGGAGGGACACTGAAGCTTTCTTT. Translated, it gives CASSPLWRDTEAFF.

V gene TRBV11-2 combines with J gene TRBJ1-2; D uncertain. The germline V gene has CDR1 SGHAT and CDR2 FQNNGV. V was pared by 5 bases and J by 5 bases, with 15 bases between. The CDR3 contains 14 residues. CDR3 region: CASSQDFPTYGYTF. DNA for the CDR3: TGTGCCAGCAGCCAGGATTTCCCCACATATGGCTACACCTTC.

The CDR3 sequence: CASSFNQGDGGYTF. The CDR3 region has the DNA TGTGCCTCCAGCTTCAACCAGGGGGATGGAGGCTACACCTTC. V and J are TRBV7-2 and TRBJ1-2; 7 nucleotides line up with TRBD1. The trim removed 11 bases at V and 8 bases at J, leaving 17 bases unmatched. The CDR3 spans 14 residues. Looked up from germline, CDR1 is SGHTA and CDR2 is FQGNSA.

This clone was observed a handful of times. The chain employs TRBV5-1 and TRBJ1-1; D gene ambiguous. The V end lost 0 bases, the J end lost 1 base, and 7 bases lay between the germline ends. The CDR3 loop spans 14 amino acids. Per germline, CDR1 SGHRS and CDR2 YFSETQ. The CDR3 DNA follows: TGCGCCAGCAGCTTGGACCAGGCGAACACTGAAGCTTTCTTT. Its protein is CASSLDQANTEAFF.